These T cell receptor beta chains were read from a single sample in a study of technical replicates of blood from a handful of donors. Sequenced by immunoSEQ multiplex PCR; TCRdb stores in-frame clones only, minus some. The sample lists about 81,000 clones; roughly 77% were seen once. Material for sequencing was PBMCs. These receptors came from a human donor in good health. Some clones in this sample may be carry-over from other donors' samples. Both conserved end residues are part of each CDR3. The order of the fields is J gene, V gene, clone size, D gene, CDR3 DNA, CDR3 protein. D genes are given only for firm matches. Clone size is not always given. Where it is, it says once, few, many or a class for expanded clones.

J: TRBJ2-2
V: TRBV7-7
size: .
D: .
DNA: TGTGCCAGCAGCAGGGACTACACCGGGGAGCTGTTTTTT
CDR3: CASSRDYTGELFF

J: TRBJ2-5
V: TRBV11-2
size: .
D: TRBD2
DNA: TGTGCCAGCAGCTTAGAGGTAGCGGGGGCAGAGACCCAGTACTTC
CDR3: CASSLEVAGAETQYF

J: TRBJ2-1
V: TRBV29-1
size: .
D: .
DNA: TGCAGCGTTGATGTGTTAGCAGATAATGAGCAGTTCTTC
CDR3: CSVDVLADNEQFF

J: TRBJ1-2
V: TRBV7-8
size: .
D: .
DNA: TGTGCCAGCAGCCCCCTGGGCTTAACTGACCTCTATGGCTACACCTTC
CDR3: CASSPLGLTDLYGYTF

J: TRBJ1-5
V: TRBV30
size: .
D: TRBD1
DNA: TGTGCCTGGAGTGTAGGTCCCCAGGGGGCTAGGAATCAGCCCCAGCATTTT
CDR3: CAWSVGPQGARNQPQHF

J: TRBJ1-5
V: TRBV13
size: .
D: TRBD1
DNA: TGTGCCAGCAGCTCACGACAGGGGGGTCAGCCCCAGCATTTT
CDR3: CASSSRQGGQPQHF

J: TRBJ1-1
V: TRBV4-1
size: once
D: .
DNA: TGCGCCAGCAGCCAAGATCGGGTTGGTGAAGCTTTCTTT
CDR3: CASSQDRVGEAFF

J: TRBJ1-4
V: TRBV9
size: few
D: .
DNA: TGTGCCAGCAGCGGGGGGGGAACTTCTAATGAAAAACTGTTTTTT
CDR3: CASSGGGTSNEKLFF

J: TRBJ1-1
V: TRBV7-9
size: .
D: .
DNA: TGTGCCAGCAGCACAGGGAGCGAGAACACTGAAGCTTTCTTT
CDR3: CASSTGSENTEAFF

J: TRBJ2-2
V: TRBV10-3
size: .
D: TRBD2
DNA: TGTGCCATCAGTGAGACTAGCGGGGCCACCGGGGAGCTGTTTTTT
CDR3: CAISETSGATGELFF

J: TRBJ2-7
V: TRBV18
size: .
D: TRBD2
DNA: TGTGCCAGCTCACTGCGGGGAGGGCCCGAGCAGTACTTC
CDR3: CASSLRGGPEQYF

J: TRBJ2-2
V: TRBV19
size: once
D: .
DNA: TGTGCCAGTAGTAAACAGAGGAACACCGGGGAGCTGTTTTTT
CDR3: CASSKQRNTGELFF

J: TRBJ2-1
V: TRBV27
size: .
D: .
DNA: TGTGCCAGCAGTACCCGGGGCAATGAGCAGTTCTTC
CDR3: CASSTRGNEQFF

J: TRBJ1-6
V: TRBV5-6
size: .
D: TRBD1
DNA: TGTGCCAGCAGCAGGCAGGGGGCCTATTTTGGTTCACCCCTCCACTTT
CDR3: CASSRQGAYFGSPLHF

J: TRBJ1-6
V: TRBV4-3
size: few
D: TRBD1
DNA: TGCGCCAGCAGCCAACGACAGGGTGAATGGTCACCCCTCCACTTT
CDR3: CASSQRQGEWSPLHF

J: TRBJ2-5
V: TRBV2
size: few
D: TRBD2
DNA: TGTGCCACAGGGACTAGCGGGGAGACCCAGTACTTC
CDR3: CATGTSGETQYF

J: TRBJ1-4
V: TRBV6-5
size: .
D: .
DNA: TGTGCCAGCAGTTCCCTCAAGGGGGATGGCGAAAAACTGTTTTTT
CDR3: CASSSLKGDGEKLFF

J: TRBJ1-2
V: TRBV11-3
size: .
D: .
DNA: TGTGCCAGCAGCTTACCTAACAGATATGGCTACACCTTC
CDR3: CASSLPNRYGYTF

J: TRBJ2-1
V: TRBV6-6
size: .
D: TRBD2
DNA: TGTGCCAGCACGCTAGCGGGAGGGGGGAATGAGCAGTTCTTC
CDR3: CASTLAGGGNEQFF

J: TRBJ1-6
V: TRBV2
size: .
D: .
DNA: TGTGCCAGCAGAGAGGGCTCCGGGGTTAATTCACCCCTCCACTTT
CDR3: CASREGSGVNSPLHF

J: TRBJ1-2
V: TRBV7-2
size: .
D: .
DNA: TGTGCCAGCAGCGTCTCAAGGTGGGGCGCCACCTTC
CDR3: CASSVSRWGATF

J: TRBJ1-6
V: TRBV6-1
size: .
D: TRBD1
DNA: TGTGCCAGCAGTGGTACCCAGGGGGCTCGGTATAATTCACCCCTCCACTTT
CDR3: CASSGTQGARYNSPLHF

J: TRBJ1-5
V: TRBV6-6
size: .
D: TRBD1
DNA: TGTGCCAGCAGTTACACAACGGGACAGGGGGCCATCTGGCATTTT
CDR3: CASSYTTGQGAIWHF

J: TRBJ2-7
V: TRBV9
size: .
D: .
DNA: TGTGCCAGCAGCGTAGATGGTAGCGGTCGCTACGAGCAGTACTTC
CDR3: CASSVDGSGRYEQYF

J: TRBJ2-3
V: TRBV7-8
size: .
D: TRBD2
DNA: TGTGCCAGCAGCGCTGTAAGGACTAGCAGCGCAGATACGCAGTATTTT
CDR3: CASSAVRTSSADTQYF

J: TRBJ1-4
V: TRBV4-1
size: .
D: .
DNA: TGCGCCAGCAGCCAAGATCGGGGAATTGGTGAAAAACTGTTTTTT
CDR3: CASSQDRGIGEKLFF

J: TRBJ1-2
V: TRBV7-9
size: .
D: TRBD1
DNA: TGTGCCAGCAGCTTAGGGACAGGGGGAAATGGCTACACCTTC
CDR3: CASSLGTGGNGYTF

J: TRBJ1-3
V: TRBV25-1
size: .
D: TRBD1
DNA: TGTGCCAGCTCCCCGCCGGGGACAGGCGGAAACACCATATATTTT
CDR3: CASSPPGTGGNTIYF

J: TRBJ1-2
V: TRBV6-5
size: .
D: .
DNA: TGTGCCAGCAGTTACCTACAGGACGGGGGCTATGGCTACACCTTC
CDR3: CASSYLQDGGYGYTF

J: TRBJ2-1
V: TRBV4-2
size: many
D: TRBD2
DNA: TGTGCCAGCAGCCAAGGGACTAGCGGGGAGTACAATGAGCAGTTCTTC
CDR3: CASSQGTSGEYNEQFF

J: TRBJ2-7
V: TRBV2
size: .
D: .
DNA: TGTGCCAGCAGTCCTCGGGCGGACAGACGGGCCGGGACCCCCTTC
CDR3: CASSPRADRRAGTPF